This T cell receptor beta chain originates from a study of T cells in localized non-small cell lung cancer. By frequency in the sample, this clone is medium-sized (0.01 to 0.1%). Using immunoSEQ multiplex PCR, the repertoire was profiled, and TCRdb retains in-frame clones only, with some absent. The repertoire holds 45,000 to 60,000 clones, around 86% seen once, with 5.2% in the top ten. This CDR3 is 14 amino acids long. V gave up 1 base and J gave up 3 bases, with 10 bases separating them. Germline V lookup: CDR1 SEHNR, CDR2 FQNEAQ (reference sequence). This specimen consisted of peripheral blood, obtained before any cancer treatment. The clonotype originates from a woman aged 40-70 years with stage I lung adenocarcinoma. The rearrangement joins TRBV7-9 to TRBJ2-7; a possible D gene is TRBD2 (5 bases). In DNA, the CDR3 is TGTGCCAGCAGCTTAGAGGTGGGAGACTACGAGCAGTACTTC. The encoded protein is CASSLEVGDYEQYF.